The 24 T cell receptor beta chains presented below share a single source sample, sequenced in a study of blood T cell repertoires in COVID-19. Profiling relied on immunoSEQ multiplex PCR, and the TCRdb table lists in-frame clones only, not all of them. This table holds approximately 260,000 clones, approximately 86% found once. The sequenced material came from PBMCs or T cells enriched from blood (not recorded which). Every receptor here comes from a woman between 35 and 50 years old with acute COVID-19.

CDR3 DNA sequence: TGTGCCAGCTCGTATCGAAGGGGGACTAGCGGGAATGGGATGTTGGAGACCCAGTACTTC. Encoded protein: CASSYRRGTSGNGMLETQYF. The rearrangement joins TRBV18 to TRBJ2-5; 13 nucleotides match TRBD2. The germline V gene encodes CDR1 KGHSH and CDR2 LQKENI. V shed 6 bases, J shed 5 bases, and the junction held 21 bases outside the gene matches. The CDR3 has 20 residues.

This chain joins TRBV11-3 and TRBJ2-1, with 7 bases aligning to TRBD2. The CDR3 contains 16 residues. After removal of 0 bases from V and 5 bases from J, the junction contained 7 bases not matched to a gene. Per the germline V gene, CDR1 is SGHNT and CDR2 is YENEEA. The CDR3 region is CASSLDLAEGNNEQFF. As DNA, the CDR3 is TGTGCCAGCAGCTTAGATCTAGCGGAGGGTAACAATGAGCAGTTCTTC.

This clone has only a few counts. CDR3 region: CASSEKSGVNEQFF. CDR3 in DNA: TGTGCCAGCAGTGAAAAGTCAGGGGTCAATGAGCAGTTCTTC. This sequence joins TRBV25-1 and TRBJ2-1; a possible D gene is TRBD1 (6 bases). The germline V and J ends were trimmed by 2 bases and 6 bases, with 11 bases remaining between them. The CDR3 is 14 residues long. Germline V gene sequence: CDR1 MGHDK, CDR2 SYGVNS.

The chain combines TRBV11-3 with TRBJ1-6, with TRBD1 matching 10 bases. The CDR3 runs to 16 residues. Germline V CDR1 and CDR2: SGHNT, YENEEA. V shed 0 bases, J shed 5 bases, and the junction held 1 base outside the gene matches. CDR3 region: CASSLDGTGDNSPLHF. CDR3 coding DNA: TGTGCCAGCAGCTTAGACGGGACAGGGGATAATTCACCCCTCCACTTT.

This sequence joins TRBV27 and TRBJ1-2; no firm D call. Germline V lookup: CDR1 MNHEY, CDR2 SMNVEV (reference sequence). Trimming cost V 3 bases and J 2 bases, with 10 bases left between them. This CDR3 is 14 amino acids long. CDR3 bases: TGTGCCAGCAGTTTCGGAACGGGGAACTATGGCTACACCTTC. Translation gives CASSFGTGNYGYTF.

This chain joins TRBV5-6 and TRBJ1-4; D gene uncertain. Germline-derived CDR1 and CDR2 are SGHDT and YYEEEE. The CDR3 is 16 amino acids. V gave up 2 bases and J gave up 4 bases, with 15 bases separating them. The CDR3 loop is CASSFGTERDNEKLFF. For the CDR3, the DNA is TGTGCCAGCAGCTTTGGTACCGAAAGAGATAATGAAAAACTGTTTTTT.

V is TRBV12-3 or TRBV12-4 and J is TRBJ1-2; no reliable D call. CDR3 length: 13 amino acids. Trimming took off 3 bases at V and 2 bases at J, with 7 bases between the two ends. CDR3 bases: TGTGCCAGCAGTTTTTCAGAAAACTATGGCTACACCTTC. Translated, it gives CASSFSENYGYTF.

This clone has a handful of counts. Other DNA sequences of this sample code for an identical CDR3. The chain employs TRBV11-2 and TRBJ1-5; a possible D gene is TRBD1 (5 bases). The CDR3 covers 13 residues. Germline values: CDR1 SGHAT, CDR2 FQNNGV. Trimming took 1 base from V and 6 from J, leaving 7 bases between them. This chain's CDR3 is CASSLGGGQPQHF. The CDR3, as DNA: TGTGCCAGCAGCTTAGGGGGGGGTCAGCCCCAGCATTTT.

This clone was counted only a few times. The chain carries TRBV2 and TRBJ1-1; D unresolved. Germline CDR1 SNHLY, CDR2 FYNNEI. The CDR3 contains 16 residues. Trimming cost V 0 bases and J 1 base, with 12 bases left between them. As DNA, the CDR3 is TGTGCCAGCAGTGAAGCGGGCTCAGCAGGGAACACTGAAGCTTTCTTT. Amino acids: CASSEAGSAGNTEAFF.

The rearrangement joins TRBV3-1 (or the pseudogene TRBV3-2) to TRBJ2-7, with TRBD2 identical over 7 bases. CDR3 size: 14 residues. CDR1 and CDR2 (germline): LGHDT, YNNKEL (reference sequence). Trimming at V came to 4 bases and at J to 4 bases, leaving 7 bases not matched to a gene. In DNA form, the CDR3 reads TGTGCCAGCAGCCCCATGTGGGAGGGTTACGAGCAGTACTTC. Amino acid sequence: CASSPMWEGYEQYF.

The chain recombines TRBV18 with TRBJ2-7; 8 nucleotides line up with TRBD1. V shed 0 bases and J 3 bases; nucleotides not matched to a gene: 4. From germline, CDR1 is KGHSH and CDR2 LQKENI. This CDR3 spans 15 amino acids. CDR3 residues: CASSPPGQAIYEQYF. CDR3 DNA sequence: TGTGCCAGCTCACCACCGGGACAGGCTATCTACGAGCAGTACTTC.

This clone turned up a few times. J is TRBJ2-7 and V is TRBV24-1; D call uncertain. CDR3 size: 15 residues. Germline CDR1 and CDR2: KGHDR and SFDVKD. V dropped 2 bases and J dropped 4 bases, with 14 bases sitting between them. The CDR3 nucleotides read TGTGCCACCAGTGATTACAGCTCCACCGTTTACGAGCAGTACTTC. This gives the protein CATSDYSSTVYEQYF.

This chain connects TRBV19 to TRBJ1-4; perhaps TRBD1 as D (5 bases). The CDR3 runs to 13 residues. From germline, CDR1 is LNHDA and CDR2 SQIVND (reference sequence). The germline V and J ends were trimmed by 2 bases and 8 bases, with 9 bases remaining between them. For the CDR3, the DNA is TGTGCCAGTAGTATACAGGGTAGGGAAAAACTGTTTTTT. Translating gives CASSIQGREKLFF.

V gene TRBV21-1 combines with J gene TRBJ1-1; the table's D gene call, TRBD1, was not cross checked with the DNA. TRBV21-1 is a known pseudogene. The CDR3 totals 16 residues. CDR3 protein: CASSKRRQGLNTEAFF. The CDR3 DNA sequence: TGTGCCAGCAGCAAACGGAGACAGGGCCTGAACACTGAAGCTTTCTTT.

V gene TRBV7-9 combines with J gene TRBJ2-1; a possible D gene is TRBD2 (5 bases). This CDR3 spans 14 amino acids. The V end was cut by 2 bases, the J end by 4 bases, with 9 bases between. Germline CDR1 is SEHNR and CDR2 is FQNEAQ (reference sequence). The CDR3 loop is CASSLSREYNEQFF. Here the CDR3 DNA reads TGTGCCAGCAGCTTATCGAGGGAGTACAATGAGCAGTTCTTC.

The chain carries TRBV19 and TRBJ1-1, with a possible D match to TRBD1 (6 bases). V was shortened by 3 bases and J by 0 bases, with 14 bases between the two germline ends. Per germline, CDR1 LNHDA and CDR2 SQIVND (reference sequence). There are 16 residues in the CDR3. The CDR3 coding sequence is TGTGCCAGTAGTATCGGGATAGGGGGTATGAACACTGAAGCTTTCTTT. Translation gives CASSIGIGGMNTEAFF.

V gene TRBV4-2 combines with J gene TRBJ2-5, with D perhaps TRBD2 (5 bases). Germline V lookup: CDR1 LGHNA, CDR2 YNFKEQ. The CDR3 consists of 15 residues. The V and J ends lost 2 bases and 5 bases respectively, with 15 bases between them. The CDR3 loop reads CASSQNTRRIETQYF. The CDR3 DNA reads as TGTGCCAGCAGCCAAAATACTAGACGGATCGAGACCCAGTACTTC.

CDR3 amino acids: CASSVDRGPYTEAFF. CDR3 DNA sequence: TGTGCCAGCAGCGTGGACAGGGGCCCTTACACTGAAGCTTTCTTT. The genes are TRBV5-4 and TRBJ1-1, with 9 nucleotides matching TRBD1. Germline assignment: CDR1 SGHNT and CDR2 YYREEE (reference sequence). This CDR3 has 15 residues. V shed 4 bases, J shed 3 bases, and the junction held 7 bases outside the gene matches.

The genes are TRBV7-9 and TRBJ1-1; D is uncertain. This CDR3 comprises 14 residues. V was trimmed by 3 bases and J by 4 bases, leaving 12 bases between them. The germline V gene encodes CDR1 SEHNR and CDR2 FQNEAQ (reference sequence). CDR3 bases: TGTGCCAGCAGCTTTCAGGAGGTCATCACTGAAGCTTTCTTT. It is translated as CASSFQEVITEAFF.

The chain employs TRBV18 and TRBJ1-5; 7 positions agree with TRBD1. The CDR3 extends over 15 amino acids. Germline loops: CDR1 KGHSH, CDR2 LQKENI. With V trimmed by 6 bases and J by 9 bases, 14 bases remained unmatched. CDR3 region: CASSPQGQAGRPQHF. The DNA of the CDR3 is TGTGCCAGCTCGCCCCAAGGACAGGCTGGGCGGCCCCAGCATTTT.

The CDR3 DNA sequence: TGTGCCAGTAGGACGGACAGGGACACTGAAGCTTTCTTT. Protein product: CASRTDRDTEAFF. The chain carries TRBV19 and TRBJ1-1; 8 bases align to TRBD1. V was pared by 6 bases and J by 3 bases, with 3 bases of the junction left unmatched. The CDR3 is made up of 13 amino acids. Germline values: CDR1 LNHDA, CDR2 SQIVND (reference sequence).

This clone was seen just once. The chain uses TRBV30 and TRBJ1-2; 9 nucleotides align to TRBD1. The germline V gene encodes CDR1 GTSNPN and CDR2 SVGIG (reference sequence). V lost 4 bases, J lost 3 bases, and 9 bases stayed unmatched. CDR3 length: 15 amino acids. CDR3 loop: CAWTEQGALYYGYTF. As DNA, the CDR3 is TGTGCCTGGACGGAACAGGGGGCACTCTACTATGGCTACACCTTC.

CDR3 protein: CASSPQGIYGYTF. The CDR3 bases are TGTGCCAGCAGCCCACAGGGGATTTATGGCTACACCTTC. This chain connects TRBV7-9 to TRBJ1-2, with 7 bases fitting TRBD1. CDR3 length: 13 residues. CDR1 and CDR2 (germline): SEHNR, FQNEAQ (reference sequence). With 5 bases clipped from V and 5 bases from J, the junction kept 5 bases outside the gene matches.

This clone is a singleton in its sample. This sequence joins TRBV20-1 and TRBJ2-7, with D unclear. CDR3 length: 11 residues. Per germline, CDR1 DFQATT and CDR2 SNEGSKA (reference sequence). V lost 1 base and J lost 3, with 4 bases in between. CDR3 loop: CSARALYEQYF. The CDR3 nucleotides read TGCAGTGCTAGAGCCCTCTACGAGCAGTACTTC.